The 17 T cell receptor beta chains reported below all come from one sample, sequenced in a study of vaccination and CD4 T cells after COVID-19. Treatment given: roughly 10-day PBMC culture with coronavirus spike peptide pools or control peptides (ViraFEST assay). It was before the COVID-19 pandemic (2011-2018) that the unexposed donor's CD4+ T cells were collected. These receptors lack a known antigen. At the Johns Hopkins FTIC core, DNA taken from cultured CD4+ T cells was sequenced by way of the Oncomine TCR Beta short-read assay. Genomic DNA from cultured CD4+ T cells was extracted. TCRdb reanalysed the PCR reads using MiXCR and keeps one entry per CDR3 protein. The table has 7,500 to 10,000 distinct CDR3 sequences, roughly 36% seen once; the top ten hold approximately 15%. Specimen: CD4+ T cells from blood, cultured in vitro. The source is a human donor in good health.

The V call is TRBV23-1, the J call TRBJ2-3; D is possibly TRBD1 (6 bases). TRBV23-1 is an ORF, and what it does is uncertain. Trimming cost V 4 bases and J 4 bases, with 18 bases left between them. The CDR3 has 16 residues. CDR3 sequence: CASSPIQGPLSDTQYF. CDR3 in DNA: TGCGCCAGCAGTCCCATCCAGGGGCCTCTCTCAGATACGCAGTATTTT.

This clonotype was seen only a few times. The junction shows a germline mismatch at one end, possibly a read error. The rearrangement joins TRBV7-7 to TRBJ2-2; 7 positions match TRBD1. Germline V CDR1 and CDR2: SSHAT, FNYEAQ (reference sequence). The length of the CDR3 is 14 residues. CDR3 coding DNA: TGTGCTAGCAGAGCAGGGGGACACACCGGGGAGCTGTTTTTT. Amino acids: CASRAGGHTGELFF.

The chain uses TRBV20-1 and TRBJ2-6; D gene unclear. V was trimmed by 3 bases and J by 4 bases, leaving 10 bases between them. The CDR3 has 14 amino acids. Germline V gene data show CDR1 as DFQATT and CDR2 as SNEGSKA (reference sequence). The CDR3 nucleotides are TGCAGTGCTAGGCACTTAAGAGGGGCCAACGTCCTGACTTTC. Protein product: CSARHLRGANVLTF.

V gene TRBV7-8 combines with J gene TRBJ1-3; a possible D gene is TRBD1 (6 bases). V gave up 5 bases and J gave up 0 bases, with 14 bases separating them. The germline V gene has CDR1 SGHVS and CDR2 FQNEAQ. The CDR3 runs 16 residues. The CDR3 sequence is CASSRTGTRSGNTIYF. The CDR3 DNA reads TGTGCCAGCAGCAGAACAGGGACCCGCTCTGGAAACACCATATATTTT.

The chain carries TRBV6-2 or TRBV6-3 and TRBJ2-1; TRBD1 aligns across 9 bases. The CDR3 length is 16 residues. CDR1 MNHEY and CDR2 SVGEGT come from the germline V gene. Trimming removed 6 bases from V and 0 bases from J; junction bases left unmatched: 6. The DNA of the CDR3 is TGTGCCAGCAGCAGCAGACAGGGGGTCTCCTACAATGAGCAGTTCTTC. Its protein is CASSSRQGVSYNEQFF.

This clonotype was detected a few times. V is TRBV7-9 and J is TRBJ2-7; no firm D call. With 10 bases removed from V and 2 bases from J, the gap between germline ends came to 15 bases. The CDR3 sequence is 13 residues long. Germline values: CDR1 SEHNR, CDR2 FQNEAQ (reference sequence). The CDR3 loop is CAIPSKGTYEQYF. CDR3 nucleotide sequence: TGTGCCATCCCGAGTAAGGGTACCTACGAGCAGTACTTC.

The CDR3 nucleotides read TGTGCCAGCAGACCTAGCGGGAGGGCCGGGGCGGAGACCCAGTACTTC. Translated, it gives CASRPSGRAGAETQYF. The rearrangement uses TRBV12-3 or TRBV12-4 and TRBJ2-5; TRBD2 matches at 12 bases. J lost 5 bases, V lost 6 bases, and 10 bases had no gene match. This CDR3 contains 16 residues.

In this sample, this clonotype turned up a few times. V and J are TRBV7-2 and TRBJ2-7; D gene unclear. The length of the CDR3 is 12 residues. From germline, CDR1 is SGHTA and CDR2 FQGNSA. Trimming pared 5 bases from V and 3 bases from J, leaving 8 bases between. CDR3 DNA sequence: TGTGCCAGCAGCGTCATTTACTACGAGCAGTACTTC. Encoded protein: CASSVIYYEQYF. The full variable domain, its missing parts supplied by reference TRBV7-2 and TRBJ2-7, is GAGVSQSPSNKVTEKGKDVELRCDPISGHTALYWYRQSLGQGLEFLIYFQGNSAPDKSGLPSDRFSAERTGGSVSTLTIQRTQQEDSAVYLCASSVIYYEQYFGPGTRLTVT.

This clonotype turned up a few times. The chain combines TRBV5-1 with TRBJ1-5, with a tentative D call TRBD1 (6 bases). The germline V and J ends were trimmed by 0 bases and 4 bases, with 11 bases remaining between them. This CDR3 spans 15 amino acids. In germline, CDR1 is SGHRS, CDR2 YFSETQ. The CDR3 loop reads CASSLAGGVNQPQHF. DNA of the CDR3: TGCGCCAGCAGCTTGGCGGGGGGCGTGAATCAGCCCCAGCATTTT.

The rearrangement joins TRBV28 to TRBJ2-7; 7 nucleotides align to TRBD1. Germline assignment: CDR1 MDHEN and CDR2 SYDVKM. Trimming took 5 bases from V and 4 from J; bases not matched to a gene: 11. CDR3 length equals 15 residues. The CDR3 DNA reads as TGTGCCAGCAGTATCCTAGGGGGCGGTAGTTACGAGCAGTACTTC. This encodes CASSILGGGSYEQYF.

The gene calls are TRBV30 and TRBJ1-2, with TRBD1 as a possible D gene (5 bases). The germline V gene encodes CDR1 GTSNPN and CDR2 SVGIG (reference sequence). V was trimmed by 0 bases and J by 2 bases, leaving 13 bases between them. The CDR3 spans 15 residues. CDR3 in DNA: TGTGCCTGGAGTGTACAAGGGGTGAGAAACTATGGCTACACCTTC. Protein: CAWSVQGVRNYGYTF.

This clonotype has a handful of counts. This chain links TRBV20-1 with TRBJ2-7, with 8 bases that match TRBD1. Germline CDR1 and CDR2: DFQATT and SNEGSKA (reference sequence). V was clipped by 0 bases and J by 1 base; unmatched bases: 8. This CDR3 is 16 amino acids long. The CDR3 DNA reads TGCAGTGCTAGAGATCGAGGCGGGACAGGTTCCTACGAGCAGTACTTC. It encodes CSARDRGGTGSYEQYF.

The chain carries TRBV7-2 and TRBJ1-5; D perhaps matches TRBD1 (5 bases). The CDR3 is made up of 16 amino acids. Germline assignment: CDR1 SGHTA and CDR2 FQGNSA. The V and J ends lost 2 bases and 3 bases respectively, with 14 bases between them. The CDR3 region has the DNA TGTGCCAGCAGCTTATATTTAAGACAGTTCAATCAGCCCCAGCATTTT. This translates into CASSLYLRQFNQPQHF.

The chain carries TRBV6-1 and TRBJ2-7, with TRBD1 identical over 9 bases. J lost 2 bases, V lost 8 bases, and 4 bases had no gene match. The CDR3 covers 13 residues. CDR1 and CDR2 from the germline V gene are MNHNS and SASEGT. CDR3 DNA sequence: TGTGCCAGCCGGGACAGGGCCACCTACGAGCAGTACTTC. Protein: CASRDRATYEQYF.

V usage is TRBV7-2 and J usage is TRBJ2-7; D might be TRBD1 or TRBD2, each matching 5 bases. The CDR3 is made up of 16 amino acids. Trimming shortened V by 5 bases and J by 1 base, and 18 bases separated the two germline ends. Germline values: CDR1 SGHTA, CDR2 FQGNSA. This chain's CDR3 is CASSHTPGRKSYEQYF. DNA for the CDR3: TGTGCCAGCAGCCATACACCGGGACGTAAGTCCTACGAGCAGTACTTC.

The genes are TRBV5-4 and TRBJ1-6, with 9 nucleotides matching TRBD1. The length of the CDR3 is 15 residues. The germline V gene encodes CDR1 SGHNT and CDR2 YYREEE (reference sequence). Trimming took 4 bases from V and 7 from J; bases not matched to a gene: 6. In DNA form, the CDR3 reads TGTGCCAGCAGCGCGGACAGGGGAAGGAATTCACCCCTCCACTTT. This sequence encodes CASSADRGRNSPLHF.

A few counts support this clonotype. The J gene is TRBJ1-1, the V gene TRBV20-1; D is unresolved. The CDR3 totals 12 residues. CDR1 is DFQATT and CDR2 is SNEGSKA in the germline V gene (reference sequence). Between the trimmed V and J ends, which lost 0 bases and 10 bases, there was a span of 12 bases. CDR3 in amino acids: CSARESGVAAFF. The CDR3, as DNA: TGCAGTGCTAGAGAAAGCGGCGTTGCAGCTTTCTTT.